The 32 T cell receptor beta chains listed next were all sequenced from one sample in a study of tumor-infiltrating lymphocytes in oesophageal squamous cell carcinoma. TCRdb re-derived calls from the PCR reads in MiXCR, one entry per CDR3 protein. The table includes 10,000 or so distinct CDR3 sequences, roughly 60% detected once. Material for sequencing was esophageal tumor tissue. These receptors came from a female donor with esophageal squamous cell carcinoma.

The chain combines TRBV6-1 with TRBJ2-5, with a tentative D call TRBD2 (5 bases). The end of the DNA aligns better with TRBJ2-1, so the J call may be wrong. The CDR3 totals 17 residues. Per germline, CDR1 MNHNS and CDR2 SASEGT. CDR3: CASSEGATEYAANEQFF. DNA of the CDR3: TGTGCCAGCAGTGAGGGAGCCACTGAATACGCGGCCAATGAGCAGTTCTTC.

The CDR3 is CASSLRGGTSGNNEQFF. In DNA, the CDR3 is TGTGCCAGCAGCTTGAGAGGGGGGACTAGCGGGAACAATGAGCAGTTCTTC. The genes are TRBV7-3 and TRBJ2-1; 13 bases are a match to TRBD2. Germline loops: CDR1 SGHTA, CDR2 FQGTGA. This CDR3 contains 17 residues. V was pared by 3 bases and J by 5 bases, with 7 bases of the junction left unmatched.

Concerning this clonotype itself: A junction boundary mismatches the germline segment, possibly from a read error. The J gene is TRBJ2-5, the V gene TRBV7-6; D may be TRBD1 (6 bases). Gene TRBJ2-1 matches the end of the DNA better, so the J call may be wrong. Germline CDR1 SGHVS, CDR2 FNYEAQ. The CDR3 spans 17 residues. CDR3 DNA: TGTGCTAGCAGCCCGCTCCCCGACAGGTCAGTACCCAATGAGCAGTTCTTC. Its protein is CASSPLPDRSVPNEQFF.

V and J are TRBV7-9 and TRBJ1-2; possible D gene TRBD1, 5 bases. Between the trimmed V and J ends, which lost 3 bases and 5 bases, there was a span of 13 bases. In germline, CDR1 is SEHNR, CDR2 FQNEAQ (reference sequence). There are 14 residues in the CDR3. The CDR3 DNA follows: TGTGCCAGCAGCTTCGCAGGGTCTGCTTATGGCTACACCTTC. This translates into CASSFAGSAYGYTF.

V and J are TRBV7-2 and TRBJ2-4; TRBD2 agrees at 15 bases. Trimming cost V 6 bases and J 7 bases; bases outside gene matches: 16. The CDR3 runs 19 residues. CDR1 is SGHTA, CDR2 FQGNSA, per germline. The CDR3 nucleotides read TGTGCCAGCAGACACCCCCTCGGACTAGCGGGAGGGCCGAGGAACATTCAGTACTTC. It yields the protein CASRHPLGLAGGPRNIQYF.

The chain carries TRBV7-2 and TRBJ1-1; D is unresolved. V was trimmed by 1 base and J by 3 bases, leaving 9 bases between them. The length of the CDR3 is 14 residues. Germline assignment: CDR1 SGHTA and CDR2 FQGNSA. The CDR3 nucleotides read TGTGCCAGCAGCTTAGGGGGTTGGTACACTGAAGCTTTCTTT. Translation gives CASSLGGWYTEAFF. Filled out from reference TRBV7-2 and TRBJ1-1, the complete variable domain reads GAGVSQSPSNKVTEKGKDVELRCDPISGHTALYWYRQSLGQGLEFLIYFQGNSAPDKSGLPSDRFSAERTGGSVSTLTIQRTQQEDSAVYLCASSLGGWYTEAFFGQGTRLTVV.

In its sample, this clonotype was seen once. One end of the junction varies from germline; a read error may be responsible. The rearrangement uses TRBV7-2 and TRBJ1-1; tentatively, D is TRBD1 (5 bases). The germline V gene has CDR1 SGHTA and CDR2 FQGNSA. The CDR3 covers 16 residues. CDR3 in amino acids: CASNLASTSGTGELFF. DNA for the CDR3: TGTGCCAGCAACTTAGCGTCTACTAGCGGGACCGGGGAGCTGTTCTTC.

The gene calls are TRBV7-6 and TRBJ2-6, with D tentatively TRBD1 (5 bases). The germline V gene encodes CDR1 SGHVS and CDR2 FNYEAQ. This CDR3 spans 14 amino acids. V dropped 5 bases and J dropped 2 bases, with 7 bases sitting between them. DNA of the CDR3: TGTGCCAGCAGCACAGGTGCTGGGGCCAACGTCCTGACTTTC. Protein sequence: CASSTGAGANVLTF.

By its share, this clonotype is large (0.1 to 1%). The V and J genes are TRBV24-1 and TRBJ2-1; TRBD1 aligns across 12 bases. CDR1 is KGHDR and CDR2 is SFDVKD in the germline V gene. The CDR3 loop spans 15 amino acids. The V and J ends lost 5 bases and 7 bases, in that order; junction bases with no gene match: 5. In DNA form, the CDR3 reads TGTGCCACCAGTGCCGGGACAGGGGGCTCAAATGAGCAGTTCTTC. Its translation is CATSAGTGGSNEQFF.

The chain employs TRBV28 and TRBJ1-2; maybe TRBD1 (6 bases). Between the trimmed V and J ends, which lost 6 bases and 4 bases, there was a span of 12 bases. CDR3 size: 13 residues. Germline CDR1 MDHEN, CDR2 SYDVKM. CDR3 residues: CASRKQGPYGYTF. Here the CDR3 DNA reads TGTGCCAGCAGGAAACAGGGACCCTATGGCTACACCTTC.

This rearrangement joins TRBV12-3 or TRBV12-4 to TRBJ2-1; TRBD2 might be the D (5 bases). The end of the DNA is better explained by TRBJ2-5, so the J call may be wrong. The CDR3 runs 14 residues. The CDR3, as DNA: TGTGCCAGCAGTTTCGGGGATAAACAAGAGACCCAGTACTTC. As protein: CASSFGDKQETQYF.

As regards this clonotype: With a much larger clone just one base away, this may be a read error. The chain uses TRBV28 and TRBJ2-5; either TRBD1 or TRBD2 may fit D (5 bases each). The better agreement between TRBJ2-1 and the DNA end casts doubt on the J call. The CDR3 is 12 amino acids. Germline CDR1 reads MDHEN; CDR2 reads SYDVKM. The CDR3 DNA is TGTGCCAGCGCCGGGACCCCCTACGAGCAGTTCTTC. Its translation is CASAGTPYEQFF.

This clonotype occurred a few times. The chain is built from TRBV7-6 and TRBJ2-5, with 12 bases aligning to TRBD2. J was trimmed by 5 bases and V by 5 bases; bases with no gene match: 9. The CDR3 sequence is 16 residues long. Germline V gene sequence: CDR1 SGHVS, CDR2 FNYEAQ. The DNA for the CDR3 is TGTGCCAGCAGCCTGACTAGCGGGAGTGGATGCGAGACCCAGTACTTC. Protein sequence: CASSLTSGSGCETQYF. Supplemented by reference TRBV7-6 and TRBJ2-5, the full variable domain reads GAGVSQSPRYKVTKRGQDVALRCDPISGHVSLYWYRQALGQGPEFLTYFNYEAQQDKSGLPNDRFSAERPEGSISTLTIQRTEQRDSAMYRCASSLTSGSGCETQYFGPGTRLLVL.

V usage is TRBV7-2 and J usage is TRBJ2-3; 9 nucleotides match TRBD1. Germline V gene lookup returns CDR1 SGHTA and CDR2 FQGNSA. Losses at the gene ends were 4 bases for V and 5 bases for J; bases not matched to a gene: 7. The CDR3 covers 15 residues. The DNA of the CDR3 is TGTGCCAGCAGCTCGGGACAGGGAAGGGTAGATACGCAGTATTTT. Protein sequence: CASSSGQGRVDTQYF.

Here the CDR3 reads CASGSGRGTSFLYGYTF. CDR3 coding DNA: TGTGCCAGCGGTTCGGGCAGGGGCACTTCATTTCTCTATGGCTACACCTTC. The chain employs TRBV11-2 and TRBJ2-5, with D maybe TRBD1 (6 bases). The assigned J gene may be wrong: the sequence end matches TRBJ1-2 better. The CDR3 runs 17 residues. CDR1 SGHAT and CDR2 FQNNGV come from the germline V gene.

The rearrangement links TRBV27 to TRBJ1-1; the match to TRBD1 covers 7 bases. Per the germline V gene, CDR1 is MNHEY and CDR2 is SMNVEV (reference sequence). The J segment lost 5 bases and the V segment lost 6 bases, leaving 3 bases of the junction unmatched. The CDR3 extends over 12 amino acids. CDR3 sequence reads: CASRTGVTEAFF. CDR3 nucleotides: TGTGCCAGCAGAACAGGGGTAACTGAAGCTTTCTTT.

There are many counts of this clonotype. The gene calls are TRBV5-6 and TRBJ1-2, with 7 bases fitting TRBD1. CDR3 length equals 13 residues. CDR1 and CDR2 (germline): SGHDT, YYEEEE. The V segment lost 3 bases and the J segment 7 bases; nucleotides outside the gene matches: 6. The CDR3 spells CASSSGQSFGYTF. The CDR3 DNA reads TGTGCCAGCAGCTCGGGACAGTCATTTGGCTACACCTTC.

The genes are TRBV6-6 and TRBJ1-5; 8 nucleotides agree with TRBD1. Germline CDR1 reads MNHNY; CDR2 reads SVGAGI (reference sequence). CDR3 length: 14 residues. V shed 5 bases and J 6 bases; nucleotides not matched to a gene: 6. The CDR3 region has the DNA TGTGCCAGCAGTACCTCAGGGGGCTCTCAGCCCCAGCATTTT. It specifies CASSTSGGSQPQHF.

This clonotype was observed a handful of times. V usage is TRBV7-6 and J usage is TRBJ2-1; the match to TRBD2 covers 8 bases. V shed 5 bases and J 6 bases; nucleotides not matched to a gene: 12. Germline CDR1 and CDR2: SGHVS and FNYEAQ. CDR3 size: 16 residues. CDR3 nucleotides: TGTGCCAGCAGCACATTCAGGGCGGGAGGACTCAATGAGCAGTTCTTC. This gives the protein CASSTFRAGGLNEQFF. Based on the CDR3 plus reference TRBV7-6 and TRBJ2-1, the full variable domain is GAGVSQSPRYKVTKRGQDVALRCDPISGHVSLYWYRQALGQGPEFLTYFNYEAQQDKSGLPNDRFSAERPEGSISTLTIQRTEQRDSAMYRCASSTFRAGGLNEQFFGPGTRLTVL.

The V gene is TRBV28, the J gene TRBJ1-1; no clear D gene. Germline V lookup: CDR1 MDHEN, CDR2 SYDVKM. Trimming left V 3 bases short and J 0 bases short, with 8 bases between. This CDR3 spans 14 amino acids. CDR3 nucleotides: TGTGCCAGCAGTTTCGGACGGATGAACACTGAAGCTTTCTTT. The encoded protein is CASSFGRMNTEAFF. Together with reference TRBV28 and TRBJ1-1, the CDR3 gives the full variable domain: DVKVTQSSRYLVKRTGEKVFLECVQDMDHENMFWYRQDPGLGLRLIYFSYDVKMKEKGDIPEGYSVSREKKERFSLILESASTNQTSMYLCASSFGRMNTEAFFGQGTRLTVV.

Remarks on this clonotype: This CDR3 is missing its conserved last phenylalanine or tryptophan, likely due to a read error. The DNA is left out, because the CDR3 cannot be placed on it with certainty; the CDR3 is given as TCRdb lists it. The V and J genes are TRBV7-9 and TRBJ2-5; the D call TRBD1 from the table was never checked on the DNA. The CDR3 numbers 13 amino acids, ends counted. Germline V gene sequence: CDR1 SEHNR, CDR2 FQNEAQ (reference sequence). This CDR3 reads CASRRGQGYTFGS.

The genes are TRBV4-1 and TRBJ2-3; TRBD1 matches at 9 bases. In germline, CDR1 is MGHRA, CDR2 YSYEKL. V lost 1 base to trimming and J lost 5 bases; unmatched junction nucleotides: 10. The CDR3 length is 17 residues. The CDR3 sequence is CASSQVTGQGLGDTQYF. For the CDR3, the DNA is TGCGCCAGCAGCCAAGTAACGGGACAGGGTTTGGGAGATACGCAGTATTTT.

The chain recombines TRBV7-2 with TRBJ1-1; D is uncertain. V was shortened by 3 bases and J by 6 bases, with 11 bases between the two germline ends. Germline lookup yields CDR1 SGHTA and CDR2 FQGNSA. CDR3 length equals 13 residues. The CDR3 region has the DNA TGTGCCAGCAGCTTCCCGCCCCGACCTGAAGCTTTCTTT. Residues: CASSFPPRPEAFF.

The V and J genes are TRBV7-4 and TRBJ2-3; D gene ambiguous. The germline V gene has CDR1 SGHVT and CDR2 SQSDAQ. The CDR3 is made up of 15 amino acids. With 5 bases removed from V and 0 bases from J, the gap between germline ends came to 12 bases. The chain's CDR3 is CASSQSSTSTDTQYF. The CDR3 DNA reads TGTGCCAGCAGCCAAAGTTCGACCAGCACAGATACGCAGTATTTT.

V and J are TRBV6-1 and TRBJ2-1; 7 positions match TRBD2. The CDR3 contains 15 residues. CDR1 is MNHNS and CDR2 is SASEGT in the germline V gene. Unmatched junction bases numbered 2, after V lost 2 bases and J lost 1 base. The CDR3 DNA follows: TGTGCCAGCAGTGAAACGGGGGGATCCTACAATGAGCAGTTCTTC. This encodes CASSETGGSYNEQFF.

This clonotype occurred a few times. The J gene is TRBJ2-7, the V gene TRBV7-8; 9 bases agree with TRBD1. The V gene's germline CDR1 is SGHVS and CDR2 FQNEAQ. The CDR3 length is 13 residues. The trim removed 6 bases at V and 3 bases at J, leaving 3 bases unmatched. This CDR3 is CASRRDRDYEQYF. The CDR3 DNA reads as TGTGCCAGCAGAAGGGACAGGGACTACGAGCAGTACTTC.

By share of the sample, this clonotype is medium-sized. The chain uses TRBV11-2 and TRBJ2-1, with no clear D. Germline V gene data show CDR1 as SGHAT and CDR2 as FQNNGV. The CDR3 covers 13 residues. V lost 3 bases and J 7 bases, leaving 10 bases between the germline ends. Written as DNA, the CDR3 is TGTGCCAGCAGCTTTTCCCGAAGGAATGAGCAGTTCTTC. It codes for CASSFSRRNEQFF.

The V and J genes are TRBV5-1 and TRBJ2-6, with TRBD1 as a possible D gene (6 bases). Trimming removed 4 bases at V and 0 bases at J, with 14 bases between. Germline lookup yields CDR1 SGHRS and CDR2 YFSETQ. This CDR3 is built from 17 residues. This CDR3 is CASSRDLQGSGANVLTF. The CDR3 nucleotides are TGCGCCAGCAGCCGTGATCTACAGGGCTCTGGGGCCAACGTCCTGACTTTC.

This clonotype appeared a few times. V is TRBV7-6 and J is TRBJ2-7; 9 nucleotides agree with TRBD1. The CDR3 covers 15 residues. V was clipped by 4 bases and J by 0 bases; unmatched bases: 4. Looked up from germline, CDR1 is SGHVS and CDR2 is FNYEAQ. The CDR3 DNA is TGTGCCAGCAGCTCAGGGACAGGGAGCTCCTACGAGCAGTACTTC. This encodes CASSSGTGSSYEQYF.

This clonotype came up once. This rearrangement joins TRBV18 to TRBJ1-1, with D possibly TRBD1 on 5 matching bases. Germline CDR1 is KGHSH and CDR2 is LQKENI. The V end lost 6 bases, the J end lost 5 bases, and 19 bases lay between the germline ends. CDR3 length: 15 residues. The CDR3 DNA reads as TGTGCCAGCTCTCAACGGACCGCGGAGGGGACTGAAGCTTTCTTT. This encodes CASSQRTAEGTEAFF.

The V and J genes are TRBV24-1 and TRBJ2-7, with 12 nucleotides matching TRBD1. J gave up 7 bases and V 8 bases, and 5 bases lay outside the gene matches. The CDR3 length is 13 residues. The germline CDR1 and CDR2 sequences are KGHDR and SFDVKD. CDR3 in amino acids: CATKGQGAGEQYF. In DNA form, the CDR3 reads TGTGCCACCAAGGGACAGGGGGCGGGTGAGCAGTACTTC.

V and J are TRBV7-8 and TRBJ2-1, with 11 bases lining up with TRBD2. This CDR3 region has 16 residues. V shed 4 bases, J shed 10 bases, and the junction held 12 bases outside the gene matches. Germline CDR1 and CDR2: SGHVS and FQNEAQ. CDR3 bases: TGTGCCAGCAGCTCCTCGACTAGCGGGAATGGGAGGGAGCAGTTCTTC. Amino acid sequence: CASSSSTSGNGREQFF.